This passage covers 20 T cell receptor beta chains from one sample sequenced in a study of blood T cells in healthy people across ages. Primed by a sample-barcoded 5' primer and a J-beta primer mix, a second PCR proceeded for 7 to 11 cycles. Each CDR3 protein gets one entry after TCRdb re-called the 5' RACE reads with MiXCR. The table includes around 750,000 distinct CDR3 sequences, roughly 50% detected once. Sequenced material: blood. These receptors were obtained from an elderly man in good health.

Written as DNA, the CDR3 is TGTGCCAGCAGCGTAGAGGGCAGGGCCTACGAGCAGTACTTC. It is translated as CASSVEGRAYEQYF. The V gene is TRBV9, the J gene TRBJ2-7, with a possible D match to TRBD1 (5 bases). In germline, CDR1 is SGDLS, CDR2 YYNGEE. This CDR3 region has 14 residues. Trimming cost V 0 bases and J 2 bases, with 9 bases left between them.

This clonotype has more than one count but fewer than ten. The chain has TRBV2 and TRBJ2-3; D possibly uses TRBD1 or TRBD2 (5 bases each). V gave up 6 bases and J gave up 6 bases, with 10 bases separating them. The germline gives CDR1 SNHLY, CDR2 FYNNEI. CDR3 length: 12 residues. CDR3 amino acids: CASRSEGDTQYF. For the CDR3, the DNA is TGTGCCAGCAGAAGTGAGGGGGATACGCAGTATTTT.

The chain joins TRBV12-3 or TRBV12-4 to TRBJ2-1, with 9 bases fitting TRBD2. The CDR3 has 15 amino acids. The J segment lost 3 bases and the V segment lost 6 bases, leaving 6 bases of the junction unmatched. CDR3 amino acids: CASRRSSGNYNEQFF. In nucleotides, the CDR3 is TGTGCCAGCAGAAGATCTAGCGGGAACTACAATGAGCAGTTCTTC.

This clonotype was seen a handful of times. J is TRBJ2-3 and V is TRBV6-4; TRBD1 agrees at 7 bases. In germline, CDR1 is MRHNA, CDR2 SNTAGT. The CDR3 totals 15 residues. V was pared by 7 bases and J by 14 bases, with 21 bases of the junction left unmatched. CDR3 protein: CASKTGTERHRYAYF. CDR3 DNA sequence: TGTGCCAGCAAAACCGGGACAGAAAGGCACAGATACGCGTATTTT.

V is TRBV2 and J is TRBJ2-1; 14 bases are a match to TRBD2. CDR1 and CDR2 (germline): SNHLY, FYNNEI. Trimming removed 9 bases from V and 12 bases from J; junction bases left unmatched: 10. This CDR3 has 14 amino acids. The CDR3 DNA reads as TGTGCCAGTAGGTCCGGGACTAGCGGGAGTGGGCAGTTCTTC. Translated: CASRSGTSGSGQFF.

This clonotype has just one count. This chain links TRBV7-2 with TRBJ1-1; 9 positions match TRBD1. Germline CDR1 is SGHTA and CDR2 is FQGNSA. This CDR3 has 14 residues. Germline trimming cut 1 base from V and 10 bases from J; bases unmatched to any gene: 7. The CDR3 nucleotides are TGTGCCAGCAGCTTAGGCACAGGGGGCATTGGAGCTTTCTTT. Translation gives CASSLGTGGIGAFF.

CDR3 coding DNA: TGTGCCAGCAGCCCAGCGGGGAATTCACCCCTCCACTTT. It yields the protein CASSPAGNSPLHF. V and J are TRBV3-1 and TRBJ1-6; D ambiguous. The V and J ends lost 4 bases and 7 bases respectively, with 8 bases between them. The CDR3 sequence is 13 residues long. CDR1 is LGHDT and CDR2 is YNNKEL in the germline V gene (reference sequence).

This clonotype was found once. V and J are TRBV28 and TRBJ2-5, with TRBD2 identical over 8 bases. Looked up from germline, CDR1 is MDHEN and CDR2 is SYDVKM. This CDR3 has 14 amino acids. V trimming: 3 bases; J trimming: 11 bases; junction bases outside the gene matches: 11. CDR3 nucleotides: TGTGCCAGCAGTTTCGTTGGCGGGAGGAGTGAGCAGTACTTC. Translating it yields CASSFVGGRSEQYF.

This clonotype was recorded a few times. The rearrangement uses TRBV4-2 and TRBJ2-4; TRBD2 agrees at 10 bases. The J call may be incorrect, as the DNA end agrees better with TRBJ2-7. The germline V gene has CDR1 LGHNA and CDR2 YNFKEQ. CDR3 length: 16 amino acids. CDR3 sequence: CASSPRDSGGFSEQYF. CDR3 sequence (DNA): TGTGCCAGCAGCCCGAGGGATAGCGGGGGGTTCAGCGAGCAGTACTTC.

This clonotype came up once. The chain couples TRBV7-9 to TRBJ1-2; D call uncertain. Trimming removed 6 bases from V and 2 bases from J, with 7 bases in between. This CDR3 has 12 residues. Germline CDR1 SEHNR, CDR2 FQNEAQ (reference sequence). In DNA, the CDR3 is TGTGCCAGCAGGGCGGAGAACTATGGCTACACCTTC. Protein sequence: CASRAENYGYTF.

The chain has TRBV7-2 and TRBJ2-6, with D possibly being TRBD1 or TRBD2 (6 bases each). CDR3 length: 16 residues. Trimming left V 6 bases short and J 0 bases short, with 12 bases between. Germline V lookup: CDR1 SGHTA, CDR2 FQGNSA. CDR3 in amino acids: CASRGGQTSGANVLTF. The CDR3 nucleotides read TGTGCCAGCAGAGGGGGGCAGACCTCTGGGGCCAACGTCCTGACTTTC.

Only one count was recorded for this clonotype. The chain has TRBV2 and TRBJ2-2; possibly TRBD1 for D (6 bases). V lost 6 bases and J lost 5, with 10 bases in between. CDR1 is SNHLY and CDR2 is FYNNEI in the germline V gene. This CDR3 spans 13 amino acids. The CDR3 nucleotides are TGTGCCAGCAGCCGGACAGCTACCGGGGAGCTGTTTTTT. It translates to CASSRTATGELFF.

The chain has TRBV29-1 and TRBJ2-5; D possibly corresponds to TRBD2 (5 bases). This CDR3 is 12 amino acids long. Germline CDR1 and CDR2: SQVTM and ANQGSEA. Trimming took 4 bases from V and 5 from J, leaving 11 bases between them. The CDR3 loop reads CSVGTTGETQYF. CDR3 DNA sequence: TGCAGCGTTGGGACCACGGGGGAGACCCAGTACTTC.

This clonotype appeared a few times. This rearrangement joins TRBV6-6 to TRBJ2-7; TRBD2 matches at 10 bases. Germline assignment: CDR1 MNHNY and CDR2 SVGAGI (reference sequence). Germline trimming cut 5 bases from V and 3 bases from J; bases unmatched to any gene: 4. The CDR3 has 14 amino acids. The CDR3 DNA reads TGTGCCAGCAGTGTCGGGACTAGCGTCTACGAGCAGTACTTC. It specifies CASSVGTSVYEQYF.

This clonotype came up a few times. The DNA for the CDR3 is TGTGCCAGCAGCTTAGTGGGGGACCAAGAGACCCAGTACTTC. Translating it yields CASSLVGDQETQYF. The chain couples TRBV7-9 to TRBJ2-5; either TRBD1 or TRBD2 may fit D (5 bases each). The CDR3 has 14 residues. V lost 1 base, J lost 0 bases, and 6 bases lay in between. The germline gives CDR1 SEHNR, CDR2 FQNEAQ (reference sequence). Full variable domain (outside the CDR3, taken from reference TRBV7-9 and TRBJ2-5): DTGVSQNPRHKITKRGQNVTFRCDPISEHNRLYWYRQTLGQGPEFLTYFQNEAQLEKSRLLSDRFSAERPKGSFSTLEIQRTEQGDSAMYLCASSLVGDQETQYFGPGTRLLVL.

This chain uses TRBV2 with TRBJ1-2; D call uncertain. The CDR3 runs to 15 residues. Between the trimmed V and J ends, which lost 3 bases and 2 bases, there was a span of 13 bases. The germline gives CDR1 SNHLY, CDR2 FYNNEI. The CDR3 spells CASSEGGPLNYGYTF. CDR3 coding DNA: TGTGCCAGCAGTGAGGGTGGACCACTAAACTATGGCTACACCTTC.

The V gene is TRBV20-1, the J gene TRBJ2-7; 14 bases agree with TRBD2. From germline, CDR1 is DFQATT and CDR2 SNEGSKA (reference sequence). CDR3 size: 15 residues. V shed 3 bases, J shed 7 bases, and the junction held 8 bases outside the gene matches. The CDR3 nucleotides read TGCAGTGCTAGGGGGACTAGCGGGAGTCTCGATGAGCAGTACTTC. It encodes CSARGTSGSLDEQYF.

The chain carries TRBV20-1 and TRBJ1-2; a possible D gene is TRBD1 (5 bases). Germline V gene sequence: CDR1 DFQATT, CDR2 SNEGSKA (reference sequence). CDR3 length: 13 amino acids. V was pared by 7 bases and J by 2 bases, with 14 bases between. The CDR3 loop reads CSGREGENYGYTF. CDR3 DNA: TGCAGTGGGCGTGAAGGGGAAAACTATGGCTACACCTTC.

In this sample, this clonotype turned up many times. This chain connects TRBV20-1 to TRBJ2-7, with 9 bases fitting TRBD1. J was trimmed by 0 bases and V by 5 bases; bases with no gene match: 2. The germline V gene has CDR1 DFQATT and CDR2 SNEGSKA (reference sequence). This CDR3 spans 13 amino acids. The CDR3 DNA sequence: TGCAGTGCTGCGACAGGGGGCTCCTACGAGCAGTACTTC. The encoded protein is CSAATGGSYEQYF.

Of note for this clonotype: Mismatch with germline at one junction end may stem from a read error. The rearrangement joins TRBV9 to TRBJ2-1; D call uncertain. The CDR3 length is 13 residues. Germline V gives CDR1 SGDLS, CDR2 YYNGEE. The CDR3 DNA follows: TGTGTCAGCAGCCCTACCCTTCAGAATGAGCAGTTCTTC. Protein sequence: CVSSPTLQNEQFF.